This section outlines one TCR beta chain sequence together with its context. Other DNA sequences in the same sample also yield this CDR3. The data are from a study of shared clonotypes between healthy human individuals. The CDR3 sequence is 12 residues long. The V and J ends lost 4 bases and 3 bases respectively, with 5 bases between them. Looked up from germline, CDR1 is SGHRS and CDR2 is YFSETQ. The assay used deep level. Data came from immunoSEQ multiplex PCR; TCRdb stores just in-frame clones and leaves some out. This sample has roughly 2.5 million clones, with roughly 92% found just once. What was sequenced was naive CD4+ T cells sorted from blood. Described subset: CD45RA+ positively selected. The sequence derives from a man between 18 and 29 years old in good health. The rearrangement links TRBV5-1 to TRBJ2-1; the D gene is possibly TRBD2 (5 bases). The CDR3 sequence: CASSRDYNEQFF. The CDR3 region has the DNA TGCGCCAGCAGCCGGGACTACAATGAGCAGTTCTTC.